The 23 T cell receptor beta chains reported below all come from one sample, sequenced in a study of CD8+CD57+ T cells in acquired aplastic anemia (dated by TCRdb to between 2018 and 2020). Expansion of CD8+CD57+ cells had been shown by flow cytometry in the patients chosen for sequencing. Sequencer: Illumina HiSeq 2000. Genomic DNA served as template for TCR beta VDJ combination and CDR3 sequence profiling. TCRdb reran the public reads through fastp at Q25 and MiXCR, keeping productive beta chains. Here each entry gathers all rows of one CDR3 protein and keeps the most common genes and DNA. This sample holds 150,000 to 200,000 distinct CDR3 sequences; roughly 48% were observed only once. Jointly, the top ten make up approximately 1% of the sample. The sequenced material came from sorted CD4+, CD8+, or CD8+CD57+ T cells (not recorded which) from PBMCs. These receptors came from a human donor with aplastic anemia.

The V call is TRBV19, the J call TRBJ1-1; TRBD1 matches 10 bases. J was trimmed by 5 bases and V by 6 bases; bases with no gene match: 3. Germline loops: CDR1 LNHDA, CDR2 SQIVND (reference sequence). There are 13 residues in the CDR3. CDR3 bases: TGTGCCAGTAGCGGGACAGGGGAGACTGAAGCTTTCTTT. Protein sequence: CASSGTGETEAFF.

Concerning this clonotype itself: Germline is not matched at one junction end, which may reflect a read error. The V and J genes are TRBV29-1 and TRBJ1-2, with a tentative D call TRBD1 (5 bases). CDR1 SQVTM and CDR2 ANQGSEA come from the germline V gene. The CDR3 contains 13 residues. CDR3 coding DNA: TGCAGCGTCGAAGATGGGGGAAACTATGGCTACACCTTC. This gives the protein CSVEDGGNYGYTF.

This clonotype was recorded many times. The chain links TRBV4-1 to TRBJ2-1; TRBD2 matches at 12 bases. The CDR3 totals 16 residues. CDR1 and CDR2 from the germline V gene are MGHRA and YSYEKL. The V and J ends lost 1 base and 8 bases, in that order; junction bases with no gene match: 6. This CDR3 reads CASSQGASGGVHEQFF. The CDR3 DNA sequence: TGCGCCAGCAGCCAAGGGGCTAGCGGGGGGGTACATGAGCAGTTCTTC.

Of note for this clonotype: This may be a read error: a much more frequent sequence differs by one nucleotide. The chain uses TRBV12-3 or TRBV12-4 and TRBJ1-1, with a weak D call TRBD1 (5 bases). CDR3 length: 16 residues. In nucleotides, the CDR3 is TGTGCCAGCAGTTTTTATGTAGGCAGGGTGGACACTGACGCTTTCTTT. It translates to CASSFYVGRVDTDAFF.

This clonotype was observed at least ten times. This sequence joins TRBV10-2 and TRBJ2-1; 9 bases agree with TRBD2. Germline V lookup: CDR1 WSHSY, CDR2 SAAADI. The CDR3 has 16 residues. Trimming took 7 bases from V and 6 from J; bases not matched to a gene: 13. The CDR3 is CASTSQTSGGGNEQFF. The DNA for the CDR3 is TGCGCCAGCACTTCGCAGACTAGCGGAGGGGGCAATGAGCAGTTCTTC.

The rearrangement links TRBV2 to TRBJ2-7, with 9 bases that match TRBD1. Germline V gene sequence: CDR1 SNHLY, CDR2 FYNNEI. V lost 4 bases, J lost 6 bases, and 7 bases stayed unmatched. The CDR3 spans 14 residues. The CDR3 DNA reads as TGTGCCAGCAGTGTCGAACAGGGGGCTGGCGAGCAGTACTTC. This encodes CASSVEQGAGEQYF.

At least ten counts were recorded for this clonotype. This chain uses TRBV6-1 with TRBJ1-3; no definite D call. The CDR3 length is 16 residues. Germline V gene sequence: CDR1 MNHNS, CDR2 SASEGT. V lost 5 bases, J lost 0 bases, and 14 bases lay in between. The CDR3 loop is CASSPLRPDSGNTIYF. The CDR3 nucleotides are TGTGCCAGCAGTCCCCTTCGCCCTGACTCTGGAAACACCATATATTTT.

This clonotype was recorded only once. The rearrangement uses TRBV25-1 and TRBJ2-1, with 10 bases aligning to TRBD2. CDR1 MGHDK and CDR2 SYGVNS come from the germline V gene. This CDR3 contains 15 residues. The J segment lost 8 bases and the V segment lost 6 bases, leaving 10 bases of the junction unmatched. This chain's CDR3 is CASSSKREGVDEQFF. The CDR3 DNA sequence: TGTGCCAGCAGCTCCAAGCGGGAGGGCGTCGATGAGCAGTTCTTC.

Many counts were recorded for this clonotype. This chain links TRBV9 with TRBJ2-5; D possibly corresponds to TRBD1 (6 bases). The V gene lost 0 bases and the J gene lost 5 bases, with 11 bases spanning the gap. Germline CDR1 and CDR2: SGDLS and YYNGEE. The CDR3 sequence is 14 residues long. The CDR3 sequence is CASSVEGQGETQYF. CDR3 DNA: TGTGCCAGCAGCGTAGAAGGGCAGGGGGAGACCCAGTACTTC.

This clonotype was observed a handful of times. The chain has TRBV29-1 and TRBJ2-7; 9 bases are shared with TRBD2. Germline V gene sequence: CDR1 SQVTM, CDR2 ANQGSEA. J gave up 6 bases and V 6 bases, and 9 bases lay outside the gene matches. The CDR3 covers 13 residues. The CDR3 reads CSVTGLAISEQYF. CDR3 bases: TGCAGCGTGACCGGACTAGCGATCTCCGAGCAGTACTTC.

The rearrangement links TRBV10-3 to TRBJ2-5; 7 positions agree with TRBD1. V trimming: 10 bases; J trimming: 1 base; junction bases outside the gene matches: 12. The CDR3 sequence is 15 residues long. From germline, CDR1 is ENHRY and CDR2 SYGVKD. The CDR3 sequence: CATLARDRAQETQYF. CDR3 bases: TGTGCCACCCTGGCCCGGGACAGAGCCCAAGAGACCCAGTACTTC.

CDR3 coding DNA: TGTGCCACCGGGCGGAGGGGGCCCTATGAGCAGTTCTTC. Its translation is CATGRRGPYEQFF. The gene calls are TRBV24-1 and TRBJ2-1, with D possibly TRBD1 on 7 matching bases. Trimming shortened V by 9 bases and J by 8 bases, and 16 bases separated the two germline ends. Germline CDR1 reads KGHDR; CDR2 reads SFDVKD. This CDR3 is 13 amino acids long.

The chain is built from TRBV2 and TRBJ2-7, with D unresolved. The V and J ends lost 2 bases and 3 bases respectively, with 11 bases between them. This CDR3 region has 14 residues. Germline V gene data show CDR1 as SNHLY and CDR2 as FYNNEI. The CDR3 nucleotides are TGTGCCAGCAGTGAAAGCAGGTCGTACTACGAGCAGTACTTC. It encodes CASSESRSYYEQYF.

CDR3 sequence: CAISRLAGTLYQETQYF. The DNA of the CDR3 is TGTGCCATCAGCCGACTAGCGGGGACACTGTACCAAGAGACCCAGTACTTC. The V call is TRBV10-3, the J call TRBJ2-5; 11 bases align to TRBD2. The CDR3 consists of 17 residues. The germline gives CDR1 ENHRY, CDR2 SYGVKD. The V gene end was trimmed by 6 bases and the J gene end by 0 bases; junction bases not matched to a gene: 9.

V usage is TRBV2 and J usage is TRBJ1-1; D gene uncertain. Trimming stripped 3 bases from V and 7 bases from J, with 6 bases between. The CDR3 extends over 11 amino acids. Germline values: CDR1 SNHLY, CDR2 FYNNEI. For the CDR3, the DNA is TGTGCCAGCAGTGATGGGGTTGAAGCTTTCTTT. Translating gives CASSDGVEAFF. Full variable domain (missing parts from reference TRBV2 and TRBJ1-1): EPEVTQTPSHQVTQMGQEVILRCVPISNHLYFYWYRQILGQKVEFLVSFYNNEISEKSEIFDDQFSVERPDGSNFTLKIRSTKLEDSAMYFCASSDGVEAFFGQGTRLTVV.

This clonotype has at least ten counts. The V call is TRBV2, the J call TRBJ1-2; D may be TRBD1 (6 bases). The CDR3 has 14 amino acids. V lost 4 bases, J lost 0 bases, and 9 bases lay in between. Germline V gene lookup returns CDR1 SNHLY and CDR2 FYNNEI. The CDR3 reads CASSGQVSNYGYTF. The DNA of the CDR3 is TGTGCCAGCAGTGGACAGGTCTCTAACTATGGCTACACCTTC.

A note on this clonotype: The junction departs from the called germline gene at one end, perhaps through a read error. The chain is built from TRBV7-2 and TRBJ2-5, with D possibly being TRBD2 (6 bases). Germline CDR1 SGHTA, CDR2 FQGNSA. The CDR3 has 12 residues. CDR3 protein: CANSPSGETQYF. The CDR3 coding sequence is TGTGCCAACAGCCCAAGCGGGGAGACCCAGTACTTC.

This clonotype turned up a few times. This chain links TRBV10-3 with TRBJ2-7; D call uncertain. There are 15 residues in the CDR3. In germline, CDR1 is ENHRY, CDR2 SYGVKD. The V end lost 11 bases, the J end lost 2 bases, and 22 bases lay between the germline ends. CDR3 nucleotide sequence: TGTGCCGTGAGAACGTCAGAGGAGATAGCCTACGAGCAGTACTTC. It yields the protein CAVRTSEEIAYEQYF.

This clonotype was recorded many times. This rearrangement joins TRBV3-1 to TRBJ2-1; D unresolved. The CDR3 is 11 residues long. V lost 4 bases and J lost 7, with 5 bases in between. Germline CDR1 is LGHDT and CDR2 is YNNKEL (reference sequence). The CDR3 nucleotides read TGTGCCAGCAGCCTTGGAAATGAGCAGTTCTTC. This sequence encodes CASSLGNEQFF.

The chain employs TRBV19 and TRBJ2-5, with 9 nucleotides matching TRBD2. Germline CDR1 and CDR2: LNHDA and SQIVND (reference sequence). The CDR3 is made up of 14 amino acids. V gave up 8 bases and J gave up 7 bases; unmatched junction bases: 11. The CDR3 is CASAARAGGGTQYF. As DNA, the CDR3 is TGTGCCAGTGCGGCAAGAGCGGGGGGTGGGACCCAGTACTTC.

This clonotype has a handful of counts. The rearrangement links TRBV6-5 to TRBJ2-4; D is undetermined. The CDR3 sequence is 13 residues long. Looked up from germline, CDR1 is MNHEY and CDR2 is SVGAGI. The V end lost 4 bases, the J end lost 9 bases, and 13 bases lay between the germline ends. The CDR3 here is CASSWQEISIQYF. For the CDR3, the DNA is TGTGCCAGCAGTTGGCAGGAGATTAGCATTCAGTACTTC.

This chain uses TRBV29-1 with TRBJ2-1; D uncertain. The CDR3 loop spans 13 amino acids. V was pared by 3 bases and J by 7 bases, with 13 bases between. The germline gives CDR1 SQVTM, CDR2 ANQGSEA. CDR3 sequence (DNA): TGCAGCGTTGATCGGCAGATCGGAAATGAGCAGTTCTTC. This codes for CSVDRQIGNEQFF.

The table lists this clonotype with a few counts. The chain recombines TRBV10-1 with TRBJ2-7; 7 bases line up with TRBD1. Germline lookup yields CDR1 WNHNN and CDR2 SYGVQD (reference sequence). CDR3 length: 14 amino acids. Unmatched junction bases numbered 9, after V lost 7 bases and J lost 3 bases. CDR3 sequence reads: CASTKGTEHYEQYF. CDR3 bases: TGCGCCAGCACCAAGGGGACAGAGCACTACGAGCAGTACTTC.